A single sample is the source of the 18 T cell receptor beta chains below, sequenced in a study of T cells after posttransplantation cyclophosphamide. TCRdb's table, derived via immunoSEQ multiplex PCR, lists solely in-frame clones and lacks some. The sample holds a few thousand clones, approximately 85% seen once. Busulfan-fludarabine conditioning, marrow transplant, and cyclophosphamide on days +3 and +4 were administered. The material was PBMCs, obtained after allogeneic stem cell transplant with posttransplant cyclophosphamide. These receptors all stem from a female patient aged 50 to 65 who received an allogeneic stem cell transplant from an unrelated donor, was CMV-positive, and had acute and chronic GVHD. Some T cells may be supplied by the graft donor.

V and J are TRBV7-2 and TRBJ1-1, with a possible D match to TRBD1 (5 bases). The germline gives CDR1 SGHTA, CDR2 FQGNSA. This CDR3 has 11 residues. V lost 11 bases to trimming and J lost 4 bases, with 11 bases between them. The CDR3 protein is CAGEQVTEAFF. Here the CDR3 DNA reads TGTGCCGGAGAACAGGTCACTGAAGCTTTCTTT.

The chain is built from TRBV5-1 and TRBJ2-1; possibly TRBD2 for D (6 bases). The V end lost 2 bases, the J end lost 4 bases, and 10 bases lay between the germline ends. The V gene's germline CDR1 is SGHRS and CDR2 YFSETQ. The CDR3 totals 14 residues. The CDR3 region is CASSLRGGYNEQFF. The CDR3 nucleotides are TGCGCCAGCAGCTTACGGGGAGGTTACAATGAGCAGTTCTTC.

The V gene is TRBV18, the J gene TRBJ2-1; 14 bases align to TRBD2. The CDR3 covers 16 residues. Germline V lookup: CDR1 KGHSH, CDR2 LQKENI. Unmatched junction bases numbered 4, after V lost 0 bases and J lost 9 bases. CDR3 loop: CASSPPGLAGVIEQFF. The CDR3 nucleotides are TGTGCCAGCTCACCACCGGGACTAGCGGGAGTTATTGAGCAGTTCTTC.

The chain combines TRBV5-4 with TRBJ2-7, with 7 bases fitting TRBD1. The CDR3 sequence is 15 residues long. Germline-derived CDR1 and CDR2 are SGHNT and YYREEE (reference sequence). With V trimmed by 4 bases and J by 1 base, 8 bases remained unmatched. In DNA form, the CDR3 reads TGTGCCAGCAGCCGCCCCGGGACAGAATCCTACGAGCAGTACTTC. Protein: CASSRPGTESYEQYF.

A few counts support this clone. The chain links TRBV29-1 to TRBJ2-1; TRBD2 aligns across 10 bases. Germline V gives CDR1 SQVTM, CDR2 ANQGSEA. There are 15 residues in the CDR3. J gave up 6 bases and V 4 bases, and 9 bases lay outside the gene matches. CDR3 amino acids: CSVGASGRYSNEQFF. The DNA of the CDR3 is TGCAGCGTTGGGGCTAGCGGGAGATATTCCAATGAGCAGTTCTTC.

This clone has more than one count but fewer than ten. The chain employs TRBV5-4 and TRBJ1-2, with D uncertain. V lost 0 bases to trimming and J lost 4 bases, with 16 bases between them. CDR1 is SGHNT and CDR2 is YYREEE in the germline V gene (reference sequence). This CDR3 contains 16 residues. The CDR3 spells CASSLAGGIVAYGYTF. The CDR3 nucleotides read TGTGCCAGCAGCTTGGCGGGAGGGATAGTGGCCTATGGCTACACCTTC.

The chain recombines TRBV5-6 with TRBJ2-7; D possibly corresponds to TRBD1 (6 bases). The germline V gene encodes CDR1 SGHDT and CDR2 YYEEEE. V was cut by 1 base and J by 5 bases, with 19 bases left in between. This CDR3 has 16 residues. Here the CDR3 DNA reads TGTGCCAGCAGCTTGTGGGGGCACTCCCGCCCCGACGAGCAGTACTTC. Its protein product is CASSLWGHSRPDEQYF. The full variable domain, in which reference TRBV5-6 and TRBJ2-7 provide the parts outside the CDR3, is DAGVTQSPTHLIKTRGQQVTLRCSPKSGHDTVSWYQQALGQGPQFIFQYYEEEERQRGNFPDRFSGHQFPNYSSELNVNALLLGDSALYLCASSLWGHSRPDEQYFGPGTRLTVT.

The gene calls are TRBV30 and TRBJ2-3; TRBD2 aligns across 9 bases. J lost 4 bases, V lost 0 bases, and 5 bases had no gene match. From germline, CDR1 is GTSNPN and CDR2 SVGIG (reference sequence). The CDR3 consists of 15 residues. The CDR3 is CAWSVAAGGPDTQYF. The CDR3 DNA reads as TGTGCCTGGAGTGTAGCGGCGGGGGGGCCAGATACGCAGTATTTT. Full variable domain (rest looked up from reference TRBV30 and TRBJ2-3): SQTIHQWPATLVQPVGSPLSLECTVEGTSNPNLYWYRQAAGRGLQLLFYSVGIGQISSEVPQNLSASRPQDRQFILSSKKLLLSDSGFYLCAWSVAAGGPDTQYFGPGTRLTVL.

V and J are TRBV27 and TRBJ2-3, with 11 positions matching TRBD1. V dropped 6 bases and J dropped 7; count of bases not matched to a gene: 12. The germline CDR1 and CDR2 sequences are MNHEY and SMNVEV (reference sequence). This CDR3 has 16 residues. CDR3 sequence reads: CASSTPGQGGINTQYF. Here the CDR3 DNA reads TGTGCCAGCAGCACCCCGGGACAGGGGGGGATAAATACGCAGTATTTT.

J is TRBJ1-1 and V is TRBV7-2, with a weak D call TRBD1 (5 bases). Trimming took off 1 base at V and 6 bases at J, with 15 bases between the two ends. CDR1 SGHTA and CDR2 FQGNSA come from the germline V gene. There are 15 residues in the CDR3. In nucleotides, the CDR3 is TGTGCCAGCAGCTTAGGCGGGACCCTCGGGGCTGAAGCTTTCTTT. This translates into CASSLGGTLGAEAFF. The whole variable domain, filled in from reference TRBV7-2 and TRBJ1-1, reads GAGVSQSPSNKVTEKGKDVELRCDPISGHTALYWYRQSLGQGLEFLIYFQGNSAPDKSGLPSDRFSAERTGGSVSTLTIQRTQQEDSAVYLCASSLGGTLGAEAFFGQGTRLTVV.

The rearrangement joins TRBV11-2 to TRBJ2-7, with 10 positions matching TRBD2. The CDR3 loop spans 15 amino acids. Germline CDR1 reads SGHAT; CDR2 reads FQNNGV. Trimming took 5 bases from V and 2 from J; bases not matched to a gene: 6. In nucleotides, the CDR3 is TGTGCCAGCAGCCCTCTGAGCGGGGGGGCCTACGAGCAGTACTTC. It codes for CASSPLSGGAYEQYF.

The chain recombines TRBV7-2 with TRBJ2-4; D is possibly TRBD1 (8 bases). The germline V gene encodes CDR1 SGHTA and CDR2 FQGNSA. The CDR3 consists of 13 residues. Between the trimmed V and J ends, which lost 3 bases and 8 bases, there was a span of 11 bases. CDR3: CASSFTGGDIQYF. The CDR3 DNA reads TGTGCCAGCAGCTTCACAGGGGGGGACATTCAGTACTTC.

The chain has TRBV11-2 and TRBJ1-2, with D possibly TRBD1 on 5 matching bases. Per germline, CDR1 SGHAT and CDR2 FQNNGV. V gave up 5 bases and J gave up 6 bases, with 16 bases separating them. The CDR3 covers 14 residues. In DNA, the CDR3 is TGTGCCAGCAGCCCCGGGAGGGGTATAAATGGCTACACCTTC. Its protein is CASSPGRGINGYTF.

The rearrangement uses TRBV7-9 and TRBJ2-5; TRBD1 matches 8 bases. V trimming: 4 bases; J trimming: 3 bases; junction bases outside the gene matches: 10. CDR1 and CDR2 from the germline V gene are SEHNR and FQNEAQ (reference sequence). CDR3 length: 16 residues. The CDR3 here is CASSSSISQGEETQYF. The DNA for the CDR3 is TGTGCCAGCAGCTCTTCGATTTCACAGGGGGAAGAGACCCAGTACTTC. Looking up the rest from reference TRBV7-9 and TRBJ2-5 gives the full variable domain: DTGVSQNPRHKITKRGQNVTFRCDPISEHNRLYWYRQTLGQGPEFLTYFQNEAQLEKSRLLSDRFSAERPKGSFSTLEIQRTEQGDSAMYLCASSSSISQGEETQYFGPGTRLLVL.

The V and J genes are TRBV1 and TRBJ2-4; the listed D gene, TRBD1, was not tested against the DNA. TRBV1 is deemed a pseudogene. This CDR3 is built from 16 residues. In DNA form, the CDR3 reads TGCACCAGCAGCCAAGTACGGGACAGCGGCCGGAACATTCAGTACTTC. This codes for CTSSQVRDSGRNIQYF.

The gene calls are TRBV7-8 and TRBJ2-3, with D maybe TRBD2 (6 bases). The CDR3 loop spans 17 amino acids. Trimming pared 0 bases from V and 4 bases from J, leaving 17 bases between. Germline V gives CDR1 SGHVS, CDR2 FQNEAQ. The chain's CDR3 is CASSLAAGGGLADTQYF. Here the CDR3 DNA reads TGTGCCAGCAGCTTAGCGGCGGGTGGGGGACTGGCAGATACGCAGTATTTT. The whole variable domain, remainder taken from reference TRBV7-8 and TRBJ2-3, is GAGVSQSPRYKVAKRGQDVALRCDPISGHVSLFWYQQALGQGPEFLTYFQNEAQLDKSGLPSDRFFAERPEGSVSTLKIQRTQQEDSAVYLCASSLAAGGGLADTQYFGPGTRLTVL.

This clone was seen only a few times. This CDR3 is CSANSLYEQYF. CDR3 coding DNA: TGCAGTGCTAACAGCCTCTACGAGCAGTACTTC. The chain joins TRBV20-1 to TRBJ2-5; the D is unclear. The DNA end is a closer match to TRBJ2-7, so the J assignment may be wrong. The germline gives CDR1 DFQATT, CDR2 SNEGSKA (reference sequence). This CDR3 comprises 11 residues.

This chain links TRBV18 with TRBJ2-5, with a tentative D call TRBD1 (6 bases). Germline CDR1 reads KGHSH; CDR2 reads LQKENI. This CDR3 comprises 16 residues. The germline V and J ends were trimmed by 2 bases and 2 bases, with 15 bases remaining between them. The CDR3 protein is CASSPDRTSRQETQYF. Here the CDR3 DNA reads TGTGCCAGCTCACCAGACAGGACATCACGACAAGAGACCCAGTACTTC.